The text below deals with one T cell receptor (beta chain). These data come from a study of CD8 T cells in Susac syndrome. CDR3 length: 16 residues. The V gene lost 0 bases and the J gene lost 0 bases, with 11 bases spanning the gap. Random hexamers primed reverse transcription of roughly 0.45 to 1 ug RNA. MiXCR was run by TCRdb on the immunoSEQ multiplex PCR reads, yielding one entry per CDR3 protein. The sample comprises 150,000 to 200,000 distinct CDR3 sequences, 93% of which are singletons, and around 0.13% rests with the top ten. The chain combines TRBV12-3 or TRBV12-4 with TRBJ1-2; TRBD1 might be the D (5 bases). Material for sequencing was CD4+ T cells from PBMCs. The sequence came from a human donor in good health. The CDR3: CASSLAIGVANYGYTF. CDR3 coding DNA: TGTGCCAGCAGTTTAGCGATAGGGGTGGCTAACTATGGCTACACCTTC.